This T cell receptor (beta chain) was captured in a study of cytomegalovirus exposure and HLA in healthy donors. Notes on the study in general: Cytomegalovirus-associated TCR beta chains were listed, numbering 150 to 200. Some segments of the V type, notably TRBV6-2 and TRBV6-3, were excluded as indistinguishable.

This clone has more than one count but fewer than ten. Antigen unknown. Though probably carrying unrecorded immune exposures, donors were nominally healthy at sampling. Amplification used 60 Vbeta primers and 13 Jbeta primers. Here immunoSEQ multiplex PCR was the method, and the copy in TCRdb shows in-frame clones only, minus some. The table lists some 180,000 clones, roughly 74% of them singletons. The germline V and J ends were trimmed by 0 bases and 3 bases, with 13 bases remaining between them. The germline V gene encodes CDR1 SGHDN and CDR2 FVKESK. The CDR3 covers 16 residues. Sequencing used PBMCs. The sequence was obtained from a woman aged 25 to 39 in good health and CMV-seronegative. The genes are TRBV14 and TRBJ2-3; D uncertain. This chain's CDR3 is CASSQDLSWSTDTQYF. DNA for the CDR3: TGTGCCAGCAGCCAAGATCTCTCCTGGAGTACAGATACGCAGTATTTT.